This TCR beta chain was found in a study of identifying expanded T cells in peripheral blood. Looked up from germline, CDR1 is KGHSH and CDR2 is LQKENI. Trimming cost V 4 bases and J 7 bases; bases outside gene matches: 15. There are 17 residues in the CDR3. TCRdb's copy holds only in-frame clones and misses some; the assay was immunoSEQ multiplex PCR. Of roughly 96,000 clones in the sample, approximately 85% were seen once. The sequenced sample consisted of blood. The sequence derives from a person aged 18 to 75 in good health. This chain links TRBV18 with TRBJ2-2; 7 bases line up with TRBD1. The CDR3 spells CASSRQGSGWQVGELFF. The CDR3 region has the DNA TGTGCCAGCTCACGACAGGGCTCGGGCTGGCAAGTCGGGGAGCTGTTTTTT.